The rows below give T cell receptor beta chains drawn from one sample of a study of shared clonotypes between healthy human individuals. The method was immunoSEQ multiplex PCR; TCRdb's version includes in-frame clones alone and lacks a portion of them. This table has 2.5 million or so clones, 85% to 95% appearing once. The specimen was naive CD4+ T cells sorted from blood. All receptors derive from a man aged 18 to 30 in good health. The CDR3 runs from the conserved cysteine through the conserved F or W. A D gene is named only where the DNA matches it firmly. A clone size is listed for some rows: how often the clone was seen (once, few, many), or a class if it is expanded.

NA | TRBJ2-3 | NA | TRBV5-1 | CASSSLGGRTDTQYF | TGCGCCAGCAGCTCACTGGGGGGTAGGACAGATACGCAGTATTTT
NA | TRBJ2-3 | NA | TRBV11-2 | CASSLVGRGTDTQYF | TGTGCCAGCAGCTTAGTCGGACGTGGCACAGATACGCAGTATTTT
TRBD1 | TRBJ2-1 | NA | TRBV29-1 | CSALGTGWREQFF | TGCAGCGCTCTCGGGACAGGGTGGCGTGAGCAGTTCTTC
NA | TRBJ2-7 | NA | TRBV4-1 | CASSQDKAVQYF | TGCGCCAGCAGCCAAGATAAGGCCGTGCAGTACTTC
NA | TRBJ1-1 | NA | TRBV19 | CASSMREGTEAFF | TGTGCCAGTAGTATGAGAGAGGGCACTGAAGCTTTCTTT
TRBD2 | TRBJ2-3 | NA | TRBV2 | CASNGLAGVTDTQYF | TGTGCCAGCAATGGACTAGCGGGGGTAACAGATACGCAGTATTTT
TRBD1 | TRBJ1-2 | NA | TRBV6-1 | CASSVTGTGYGYTF | TGTGCCAGCAGTGTAACCGGGACAGGGTATGGCTACACCTTC
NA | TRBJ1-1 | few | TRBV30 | CAWSVEPMNTEAFF | TGTGCCTGGAGTGTAGAGCCCATGAACACTGAAGCTTTCTTT
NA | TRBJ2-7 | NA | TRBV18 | CASSPTPDATYEQYF | TGTGCCAGCTCACCTACCCCGGACGCGACCTACGAGCAGTACTTC
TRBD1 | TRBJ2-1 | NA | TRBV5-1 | CASSFKTGDSDEQFF | TGCGCCAGCAGCTTTAAGACCGGGGACAGCGATGAGCAGTTCTTC
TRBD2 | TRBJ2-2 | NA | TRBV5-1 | CASSLGLAGRRELFF | TGCGCCAGCAGCTTGGGACTAGCGGGAAGGCGGGAGCTGTTTTTT
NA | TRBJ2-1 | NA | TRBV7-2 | CASSPGPPREQFF | TGTGCCAGCAGCCCTGGGCCGCCCCGGGAGCAGTTCTTC
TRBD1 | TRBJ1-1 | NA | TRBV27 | CASSRDRGGEAFF | TGTGCCAGCAGTCGGGACAGGGGGGGTGAAGCTTTCTTT
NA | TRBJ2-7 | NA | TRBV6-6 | CASRGESREQYF | TGTGCCAGCAGGGGGGAATCGAGGGAGCAGTACTTC
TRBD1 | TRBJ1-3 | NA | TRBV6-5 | CASGGQDGNTIYF | TGTGCCAGCGGGGGACAGGATGGAAACACCATATATTTT